A single sample gave rise to the 26 T cell receptor beta chains below, sequenced in a study of cytomegalovirus exposure and HLA in healthy donors. PCR amplification relied on 60 Vbeta primers (plus 13 Jbeta primers). Data came from immunoSEQ multiplex PCR; TCRdb stores just in-frame clones and leaves some out. Here the sample spans 170,000 or so clones, roughly 78% being singletons. Material for sequencing was PBMCs. The receptors stem from a woman in her fifties or sixties in good health and CMV-seropositive.

J is TRBJ1-4 and V is TRBV30, with TRBD1 matching over 11 bases. Per germline, CDR1 GTSNPN and CDR2 SVGIG (reference sequence). CDR3 size: 15 residues. V shed 0 bases and J 7 bases; nucleotides not matched to a gene: 4. CDR3 coding DNA: TGTGCCTGGAGTGTACGGACAGGGGGCTTTGAAAAACTGTTTTTT. Amino acids: CAWSVRTGGFEKLFF.

The chain carries TRBV2 and TRBJ1-1; 7 positions agree with TRBD1. With 9 bases clipped from V and 3 bases from J, the junction kept 10 bases outside the gene matches. The CDR3 loop spans 14 amino acids. Per the germline V gene, CDR1 is SNHLY and CDR2 is FYNNEI. CDR3 residues: CASGQEEGYTEAFF. The CDR3 DNA reads as TGTGCCAGTGGACAGGAAGAGGGGTACACTGAAGCTTTCTTT.

This clone came up a few times. The chain uses TRBV7-9 and TRBJ2-2; TRBD2 agrees at 7 bases. V lost 5 bases to trimming and J lost 3 bases; unmatched junction nucleotides: 9. CDR1 is SEHNR, CDR2 FQNEAQ, per germline (reference sequence). The CDR3 is made up of 16 amino acids. The CDR3, as DNA: TGTGCCAGCAGCCCCGGACTAGGTTTCTACACCGGGGAGCTGTTTTTT. It translates to CASSPGLGFYTGELFF. The full variable domain, with the rest looked up from reference TRBV7-9 and TRBJ2-2, is DTGVSQNPRHKITKRGQNVTFRCDPISEHNRLYWYRQTLGQGPEFLTYFQNEAQLEKSRLLSDRFSAERPKGSFSTLEIQRTEQGDSAMYLCASSPGLGFYTGELFFGEGSRLTVL.

To note about this clone: Other DNA sequences of this sample code for an identical CDR3. The V gene is TRBV28, the J gene TRBJ2-7; D not certain. The CDR3 is made up of 11 amino acids. CDR1 and CDR2 (germline): MDHEN, SYDVKM. Trimming pared 4 bases from V and 3 bases from J, leaving 4 bases between. The CDR3 region is CASSYYYEQYF. The CDR3 nucleotides are TGTGCCAGCAGTTATTACTACGAGCAGTACTTC.

The V gene is TRBV7-9, the J gene TRBJ1-1; 7 bases fit TRBD1. V was clipped by 5 bases and J by 1 base; unmatched bases: 4. CDR1 and CDR2 from the germline V gene are SEHNR and FQNEAQ (reference sequence). This CDR3 region has 14 residues. The CDR3 bases are TGTGCCAGCAGCGCCCAGGGGGGGAACACTGAAGCTTTCTTT. This gives the protein CASSAQGGNTEAFF.

The chain's CDR3 is CASSEPGTGNTIYF. The CDR3 bases are TGTGCCAGCAGTGAACCCGGGACAGGCAACACCATATATTTT. V and J are TRBV28 and TRBJ1-3; TRBD1 agrees at 8 bases. Per the germline V gene, CDR1 is MDHEN and CDR2 is SYDVKM. This CDR3 is 14 amino acids long. Trimming at V came to 5 bases and at J to 7 bases, leaving 7 bases not matched to a gene.

V usage is TRBV9 and J usage is TRBJ2-2; 8 nucleotides agree with TRBD1. The CDR3 spans 16 residues. Germline CDR1 and CDR2: SGDLS and YYNGEE. Trimming at V came to 3 bases and at J to 5 bases, leaving 9 bases not matched to a gene. CDR3 nucleotides: TGTGCCAGCAGCGGGAGGCAGGGGGCGGGGACCGGGGAGCTGTTTTTT. Translating gives CASSGRQGAGTGELFF.

The CDR3 region has the DNA TGTGCCAGCAGCACGTACAGGGTTGAGGGCTACACCTTC. Protein: CASSTYRVEGYTF. The rearrangement uses TRBV27 and TRBJ1-2, with D perhaps matching TRBD1 (6 bases). The CDR3 contains 13 residues. Trimming took 6 bases from V and 8 from J, leaving 16 bases between them. From germline, CDR1 is MNHEY and CDR2 SMNVEV (reference sequence).

The chain combines TRBV5-4 with TRBJ1-1; the match to TRBD1 covers 9 bases. J was trimmed by 1 base and V by 3 bases; bases with no gene match: 4. The CDR3 is 15 amino acids. CDR1 is SGHNT, CDR2 YYREEE, per germline (reference sequence). The CDR3 protein is CASSWDREGNTEAFF. As DNA, the CDR3 is TGTGCCAGCAGCTGGGACAGGGAAGGGAACACTGAAGCTTTCTTT. The full variable domain, completed using reference TRBV5-4 and TRBJ1-1, is ETGVTQSPTHLIKTRGQQVTLRCSSQSGHNTVSWYQQALGQGPQFIFQYYREEENGRGNFPPRFSGLQFPNYSSELNVNALELDDSALYLCASSWDREGNTEAFFGQGTRLTVV.

The chain links TRBV2 to TRBJ2-5, with TRBD1 matching 8 bases. CDR1 is SNHLY, CDR2 FYNNEI, per germline. The J segment lost 5 bases and the V segment lost 6 bases, leaving 8 bases of the junction unmatched. The length of the CDR3 is 14 residues. The CDR3 sequence is CASSSRQGKETQYF. Written as DNA, the CDR3 is TGTGCCAGCAGCTCTAGACAGGGGAAGGAGACCCAGTACTTC.

V is TRBV27 and J is TRBJ1-1; the D is unclear. Germline V lookup: CDR1 MNHEY, CDR2 SMNVEV (reference sequence). This CDR3 contains 15 residues. V was cut by 2 bases and J by 5 bases, with 15 bases left in between. CDR3 bases: TGTGCCAGCAGTTTAACCCTCGGAGGAGAAACTGAAGCTTTCTTT. This gives the protein CASSLTLGGETEAFF.

CDR3 in amino acids: CASSPLSWTGGGGYTF. The CDR3 region has the DNA TGTGCCAGCAGCCCCTTGAGTTGGACAGGAGGGGGCGGCTACACCTTC. V gene TRBV6-6 combines with J gene TRBJ1-2; 7 bases agree with TRBD1. J lost 8 bases, V lost 6 bases, and 18 bases had no gene match. The length of the CDR3 is 16 residues. CDR1 is MNHNY and CDR2 is SVGAGI in the germline V gene (reference sequence).

This clone has a single count. The chain carries TRBV7-9 and TRBJ1-2, with TRBD1 as a possible D gene (6 bases). CDR1 SEHNR and CDR2 FQNEAQ come from the germline V gene (reference sequence). With 1 base removed from V and 8 bases from J, the gap between germline ends came to 11 bases. This CDR3 is built from 13 residues. As DNA, the CDR3 is TGTGCCAGCAGCTTAGGGACAGACCCCGGCTACACCTTC. Protein: CASSLGTDPGYTF.

The J gene is TRBJ1-6, the V gene TRBV9; TRBD1 matches 7 bases. The CDR3 is 17 amino acids. Looked up from germline, CDR1 is SGDLS and CDR2 is YYNGEE. After removal of 4 bases from V and 0 bases from J, the junction contained 7 bases not matched to a gene. The CDR3 region is CASSPGGGASYNSPLHF. Here the CDR3 DNA reads TGTGCCAGCAGCCCAGGAGGGGGCGCCTCCTATAATTCACCCCTCCACTTT.

The rearrangement joins TRBV4-3 to TRBJ2-3; the D is unclear. Germline V lookup: CDR1 LGHNA, CDR2 YSLEER. CDR3 length equals 16 residues. Between the trimmed V and J ends, which lost 4 bases and 0 bases, there was a span of 14 bases. In nucleotides, the CDR3 is TGCGCCAGCAGCCCCCGCCATCAGGCTAGCACAGATACGCAGTATTTT. Its protein is CASSPRHQASTDTQYF.

The chain recombines TRBV6-1 with TRBJ1-2; 7 nucleotides agree with TRBD1. The trim removed 7 bases at V and 3 bases at J, leaving 8 bases unmatched. The CDR3 length is 14 residues. Germline V lookup: CDR1 MNHNS, CDR2 SASEGT. In DNA form, the CDR3 reads TGTGCCAGCATGAAAACAGGGGTCGACTATGGCTACACCTTC. As protein: CASMKTGVDYGYTF.

This sequence joins TRBV18 and TRBJ2-7; 10 bases are a match to TRBD1. Germline CDR1 and CDR2: KGHSH and LQKENI. The ends lost 2 bases at V and 3 bases at J; junction bases unmatched: 7. This CDR3 contains 16 residues. The CDR3, as DNA: TGTGCCAGCTCACCAATAGGGGGACAGGGGTTCTACGAGCAGTACTTC. It codes for CASSPIGGQGFYEQYF.

The chain joins TRBV5-1 to TRBJ1-1; D is uncertain. Germline V lookup: CDR1 SGHRS, CDR2 YFSETQ. This CDR3 region has 14 residues. Trimming pared 0 bases from V and 6 bases from J, leaving 12 bases between. CDR3 DNA sequence: TGCGCCAGCAGCTTGGAGGCAGGTGCCCCTGAAGCTTTCTTT. Its translation: CASSLEAGAPEAFF.

The chain combines TRBV28 with TRBJ2-7; 11 positions match TRBD1. V lost 3 bases, J lost 4 bases, and 5 bases stayed unmatched. CDR1 and CDR2 (germline): MDHEN, SYDVKM. This CDR3 is built from 15 residues. CDR3 amino acids: CASSFAGTGGYEQYF. CDR3 DNA: TGTGCCAGCAGTTTTGCCGGGACAGGGGGTTACGAGCAGTACTTC.

The chain carries TRBV28 and TRBJ2-3; TRBD2 matches at 14 bases. V trimming: 5 bases; J trimming: 0 bases; junction bases outside the gene matches: 10. The germline V gene encodes CDR1 MDHEN and CDR2 SYDVKM. The CDR3 sequence is 19 residues long. CDR3 sequence: CASSRLAGGPRFSTDTQYF. The CDR3 DNA reads TGTGCCAGCAGTCGACTAGCGGGGGGGCCGAGGTTTAGCACAGATACGCAGTATTTT.

The gene calls are TRBV28 and TRBJ2-6, with TRBD2 as a possible D gene (5 bases). V shed 7 bases and J shed 3 bases, with 16 bases lying between them. CDR1 is MDHEN, CDR2 SYDVKM, per germline. This CDR3 has 16 amino acids. CDR3 DNA: TGTGCCAGCAATTATATTTCGGGGTATGGGGCCAACGTCCTGACTTTC. This codes for CASNYISGYGANVLTF.

The J gene is TRBJ1-5, the V gene TRBV14; no clear D. The CDR3 sequence is 15 residues long. The V end lost 0 bases, the J end lost 5 bases, and 11 bases lay between the germline ends. Germline V gene sequence: CDR1 SGHDN, CDR2 FVKESK. CDR3 region: CASSQDTQADQPQHF. CDR3 in DNA: TGTGCCAGCAGCCAAGATACGCAGGCCGATCAGCCCCAGCATTTT.

The chain joins TRBV29-1 to TRBJ2-2; TRBD1 is a possible D gene (5 bases). V lost 4 bases, J lost 4 bases, and 13 bases lay in between. The CDR3 contains 14 residues. Germline CDR1 and CDR2: SQVTM and ANQGSEA. CDR3 bases: TGCAGCGTTGTTGGGCAGGGTGGCACCGGGGAGCTGTTTTTT. Its protein is CSVVGQGGTGELFF.

This chain links TRBV18 with TRBJ2-7; no reliable D call. V was shortened by 3 bases and J by 6 bases, with 15 bases between the two germline ends. Germline values: CDR1 KGHSH, CDR2 LQKENI. The CDR3 runs to 14 residues. Here the CDR3 reads CASSPTLPSSEQYF. The DNA of the CDR3 is TGTGCCAGCTCACCTACTCTCCCTTCGAGCGAGCAGTACTTC. Full variable domain (missing parts from reference TRBV18 and TRBJ2-7): NAGVMQNPRHLVRRRGQEARLRCSPMKGHSHVYWYRQLPEEGLKFMVYLQKENIIDESGMPKERFSAEFPKEGPSILRIQQVVRGDSAAYFCASSPTLPSSEQYFGPGTRLTVT.

A remark on this clone: Other DNA sequences within the sample encode an identical CDR3. The gene calls are TRBV7-2 and TRBJ2-2; 10 positions match TRBD1. This CDR3 contains 15 residues. With 6 bases clipped from V and 2 bases from J, the junction kept 3 bases outside the gene matches. Germline CDR1 and CDR2: SGHTA and FQGNSA. CDR3 in amino acids: CASRPTGGNTGELFF. The CDR3 DNA reads as TGTGCCAGCAGACCGACAGGGGGCAACACCGGGGAGCTGTTTTTT.

The chain combines TRBV7-3 with TRBJ2-3; 8 nucleotides match TRBD2. Trimming at V came to 3 bases and at J to 4 bases, leaving 0 bases not matched to a gene. Germline lookup yields CDR1 SGHTA and CDR2 FQGTGA. There are 13 residues in the CDR3. This chain's CDR3 is CASSFGGADTQYF. Here the CDR3 DNA reads TGTGCCAGCAGCTTCGGGGGGGCAGATACGCAGTATTTT.